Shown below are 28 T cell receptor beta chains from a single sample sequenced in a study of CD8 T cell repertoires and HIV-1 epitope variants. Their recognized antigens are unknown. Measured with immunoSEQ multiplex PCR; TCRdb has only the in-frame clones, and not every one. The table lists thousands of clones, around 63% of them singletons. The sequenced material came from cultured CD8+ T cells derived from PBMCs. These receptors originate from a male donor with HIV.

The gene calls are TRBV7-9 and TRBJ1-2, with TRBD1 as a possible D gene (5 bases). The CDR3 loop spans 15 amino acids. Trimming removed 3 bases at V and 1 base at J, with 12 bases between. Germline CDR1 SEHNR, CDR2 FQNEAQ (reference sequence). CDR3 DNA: TGTGCCAGCAGCTTGGGGCAAGGCAATAACTATGGCTACACCTTC. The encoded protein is CASSLGQGNNYGYTF.

Here the CDR3 reads CAISDEVPSDTGELFF. The CDR3 nucleotides are TGTGCCATCAGTGACGAGGTCCCTTCTGACACCGGGGAGCTGTTTTTT. J is TRBJ2-2 and V is TRBV10-3; no clear D gene. V was clipped by 3 bases and J by 3 bases, with 14 bases between them. Germline CDR1 is ENHRY and CDR2 is SYGVKD. The CDR3 length is 16 residues.

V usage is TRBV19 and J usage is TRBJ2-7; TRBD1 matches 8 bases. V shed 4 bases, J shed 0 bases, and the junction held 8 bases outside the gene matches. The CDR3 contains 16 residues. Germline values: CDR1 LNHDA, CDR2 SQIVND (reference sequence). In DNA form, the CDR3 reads TGTGCCAGTAGTACCGGAAACAGGGGGAGCTCCTACGAGCAGTACTTC. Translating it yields CASSTGNRGSSYEQYF.

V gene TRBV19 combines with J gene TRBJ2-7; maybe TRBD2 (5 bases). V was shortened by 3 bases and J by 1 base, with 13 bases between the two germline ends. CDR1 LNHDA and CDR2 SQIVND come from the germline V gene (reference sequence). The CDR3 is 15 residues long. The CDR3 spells CASSIEGRRSYEQYF. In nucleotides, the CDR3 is TGTGCCAGTAGTATTGAGGGCAGGAGATCCTACGAGCAGTACTTC. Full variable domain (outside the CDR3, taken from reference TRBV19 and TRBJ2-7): DGGITQSPKYLFRKEGQNVTLSCEQNLNHDAMYWYRQDPGQGLRLIYYSQIVNDFQKGDIAEGYSVSREKKESFPLTVTSAQKNPTAFYLCASSIEGRRSYEQYFGPGTRLTVT.

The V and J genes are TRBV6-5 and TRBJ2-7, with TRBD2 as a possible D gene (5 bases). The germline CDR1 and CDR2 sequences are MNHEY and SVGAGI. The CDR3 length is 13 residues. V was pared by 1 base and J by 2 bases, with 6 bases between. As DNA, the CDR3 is TGTGCCAGCAGTTACTTCGGGGCCTACGAGCAGTACTTC. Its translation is CASSYFGAYEQYF.

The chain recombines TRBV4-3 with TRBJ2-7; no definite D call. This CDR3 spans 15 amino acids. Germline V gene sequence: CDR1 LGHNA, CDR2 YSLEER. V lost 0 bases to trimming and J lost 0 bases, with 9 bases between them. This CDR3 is CASSQESSSSYEQYF. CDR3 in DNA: TGCGCCAGCAGCCAAGAAAGTTCCAGCTCCTACGAGCAGTACTTC.

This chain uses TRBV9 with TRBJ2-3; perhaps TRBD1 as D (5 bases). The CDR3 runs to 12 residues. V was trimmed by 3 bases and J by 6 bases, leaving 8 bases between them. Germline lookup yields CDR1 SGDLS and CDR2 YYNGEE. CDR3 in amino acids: CASSASGDTQYF. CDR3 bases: TGTGCCAGCAGCGCTTCAGGGGATACGCAGTATTTT.

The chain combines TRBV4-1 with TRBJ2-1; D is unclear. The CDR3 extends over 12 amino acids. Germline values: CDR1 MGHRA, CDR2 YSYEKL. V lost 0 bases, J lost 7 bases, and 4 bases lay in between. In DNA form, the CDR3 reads TGCGCCAGCAGCCAAGAGGGAAATGAGCAGTTCTTC. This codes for CASSQEGNEQFF.

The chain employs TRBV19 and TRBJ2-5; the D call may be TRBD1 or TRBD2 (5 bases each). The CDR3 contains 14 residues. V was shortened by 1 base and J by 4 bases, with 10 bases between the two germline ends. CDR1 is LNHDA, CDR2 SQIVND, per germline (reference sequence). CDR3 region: CASSIGGGRETQYF. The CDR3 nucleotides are TGTGCCAGTAGTATAGGTGGGGGTAGAGAGACCCAGTACTTC.

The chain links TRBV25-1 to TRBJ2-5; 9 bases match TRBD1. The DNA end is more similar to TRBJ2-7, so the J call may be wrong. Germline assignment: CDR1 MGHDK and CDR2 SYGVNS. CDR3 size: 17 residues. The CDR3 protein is CASSSDRWDRETYEQYF. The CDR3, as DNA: TGTGCCAGCAGTAGTGACCGATGGGACAGGGAAACCTACGAGCAGTACTTC.

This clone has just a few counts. CDR3: CASSPTDYEQYF. The CDR3 DNA reads as TGTGCCAGCAGTCCGACTGATTACGAGCAGTACTTC. The chain is built from TRBV6-1 and TRBJ2-7; no clear D gene. Trimming took 5 bases from V and 4 from J, leaving 9 bases between them. Germline CDR1 and CDR2: MNHNS and SASEGT. This CDR3 is built from 12 residues.

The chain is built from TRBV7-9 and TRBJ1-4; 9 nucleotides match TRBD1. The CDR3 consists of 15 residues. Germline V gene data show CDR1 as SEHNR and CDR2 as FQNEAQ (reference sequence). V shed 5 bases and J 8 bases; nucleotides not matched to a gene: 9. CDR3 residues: CASSGEQGAREKLFF. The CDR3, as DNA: TGTGCCAGCAGCGGAGAACAGGGGGCGAGAGAAAAACTGTTTTTT. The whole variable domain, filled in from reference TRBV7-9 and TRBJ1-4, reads DTGVSQNPRHKITKRGQNVTFRCDPISEHNRLYWYRQTLGQGPEFLTYFQNEAQLEKSRLLSDRFSAERPKGSFSTLEIQRTEQGDSAMYLCASSGEQGAREKLFFGSGTQLSVL.

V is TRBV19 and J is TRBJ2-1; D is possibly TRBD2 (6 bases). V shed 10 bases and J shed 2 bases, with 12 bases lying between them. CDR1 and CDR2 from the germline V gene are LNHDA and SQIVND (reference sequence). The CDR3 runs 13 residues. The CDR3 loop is CATETSTYNEQFF. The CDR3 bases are TGTGCCACCGAAACTAGCACCTACAATGAGCAGTTCTTC.

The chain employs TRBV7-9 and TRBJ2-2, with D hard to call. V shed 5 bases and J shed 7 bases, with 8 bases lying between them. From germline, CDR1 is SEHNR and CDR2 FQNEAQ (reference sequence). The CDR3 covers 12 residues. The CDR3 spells CASSLQDGELFF. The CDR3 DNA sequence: TGTGCCAGCAGCCTTCAGGACGGGGAGCTGTTTTTT. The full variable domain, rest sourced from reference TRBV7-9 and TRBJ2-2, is DTGVSQNPRHKITKRGQNVTFRCDPISEHNRLYWYRQTLGQGPEFLTYFQNEAQLEKSRLLSDRFSAERPKGSFSTLEIQRTEQGDSAMYLCASSLQDGELFFGEGSRLTVL.

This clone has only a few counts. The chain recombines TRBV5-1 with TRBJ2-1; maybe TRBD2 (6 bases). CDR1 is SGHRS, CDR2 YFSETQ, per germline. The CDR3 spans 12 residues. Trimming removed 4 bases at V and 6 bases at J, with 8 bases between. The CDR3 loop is CASSGRSNEQFF. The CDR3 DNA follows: TGCGCCAGCAGCGGGAGGAGCAATGAGCAGTTCTTC.

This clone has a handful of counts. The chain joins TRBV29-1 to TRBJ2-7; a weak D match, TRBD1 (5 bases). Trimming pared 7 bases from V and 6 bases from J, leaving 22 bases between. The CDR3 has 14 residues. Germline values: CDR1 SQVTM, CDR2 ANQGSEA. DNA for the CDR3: TGCAGCGCCCTCGGAAGAAGGGGTTTAGGCGAGCAGTACTTC. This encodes CSALGRRGLGEQYF.

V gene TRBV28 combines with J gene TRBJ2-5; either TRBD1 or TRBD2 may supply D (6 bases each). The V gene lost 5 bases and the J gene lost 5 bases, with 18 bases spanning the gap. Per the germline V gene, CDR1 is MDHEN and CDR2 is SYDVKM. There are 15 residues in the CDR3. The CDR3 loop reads CASSTQLGGPETQYF. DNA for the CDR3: TGTGCCAGCAGTACACAACTGGGGGGCCCGGAGACCCAGTACTTC. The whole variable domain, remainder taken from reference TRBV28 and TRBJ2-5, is DVKVTQSSRYLVKRTGEKVFLECVQDMDHENMFWYRQDPGLGLRLIYFSYDVKMKEKGDIPEGYSVSREKKERFSLILESASTNQTSMYLCASSTQLGGPETQYFGPGTRLLVL.

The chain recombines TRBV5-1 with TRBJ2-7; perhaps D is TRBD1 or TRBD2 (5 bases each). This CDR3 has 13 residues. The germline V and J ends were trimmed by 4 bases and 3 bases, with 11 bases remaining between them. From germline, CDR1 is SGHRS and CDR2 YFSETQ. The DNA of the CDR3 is TGCGCCAGCAGCCCATGGGACGGCTACGAGCAGTACTTC. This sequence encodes CASSPWDGYEQYF.

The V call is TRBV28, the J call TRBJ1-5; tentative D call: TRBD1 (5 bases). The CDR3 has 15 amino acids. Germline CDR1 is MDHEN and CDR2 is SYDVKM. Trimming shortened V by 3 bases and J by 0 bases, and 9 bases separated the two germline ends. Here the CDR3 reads CASSFPGTSNQPQHF. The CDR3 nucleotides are TGTGCCAGCAGTTTCCCCGGGACTAGCAATCAGCCCCAGCATTTT. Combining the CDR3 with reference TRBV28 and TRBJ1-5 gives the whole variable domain DVKVTQSSRYLVKRTGEKVFLECVQDMDHENMFWYRQDPGLGLRLIYFSYDVKMKEKGDIPEGYSVSREKKERFSLILESASTNQTSMYLCASSFPGTSNQPQHFGDGTRLSIL.

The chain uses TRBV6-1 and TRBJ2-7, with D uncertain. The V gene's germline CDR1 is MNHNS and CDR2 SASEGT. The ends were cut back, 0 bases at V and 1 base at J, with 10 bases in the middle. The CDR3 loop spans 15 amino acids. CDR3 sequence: CASSEALRSSYEQYF. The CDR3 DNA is TGTGCCAGCAGTGAAGCGCTTCGTTCTTCCTACGAGCAGTACTTC.

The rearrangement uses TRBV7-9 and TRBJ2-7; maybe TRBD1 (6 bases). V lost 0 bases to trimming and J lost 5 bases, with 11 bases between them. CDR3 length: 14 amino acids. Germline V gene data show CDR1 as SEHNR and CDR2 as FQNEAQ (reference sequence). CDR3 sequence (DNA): TGTGCCAGCAGCTTAGCGGGTGGGGGCGACGAGCAGTACTTC. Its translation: CASSLAGGGDEQYF.

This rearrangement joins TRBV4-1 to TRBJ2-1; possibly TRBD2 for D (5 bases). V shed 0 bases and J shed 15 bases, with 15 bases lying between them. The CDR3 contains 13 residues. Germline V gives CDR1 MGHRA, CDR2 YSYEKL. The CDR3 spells CASSQDPGLGVFF. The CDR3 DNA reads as TGCGCCAGCAGCCAAGATCCGGGTCTCGGGGTGTTCTTC.

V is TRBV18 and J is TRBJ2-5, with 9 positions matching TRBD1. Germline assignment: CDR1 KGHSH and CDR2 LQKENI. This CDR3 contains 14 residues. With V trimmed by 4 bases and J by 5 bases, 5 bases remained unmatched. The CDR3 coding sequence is TGTGCCAGCTCACTACAGGGGGCCCTGGAGACCCAGTACTTC. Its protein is CASSLQGALETQYF.

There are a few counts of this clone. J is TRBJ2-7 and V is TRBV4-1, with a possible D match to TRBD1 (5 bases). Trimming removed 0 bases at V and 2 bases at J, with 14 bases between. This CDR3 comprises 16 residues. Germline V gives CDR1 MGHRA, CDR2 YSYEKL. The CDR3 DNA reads TGCGCCAGCAGCCAAGATCCCGCAGGGATGACCTACGAGCAGTACTTC. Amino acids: CASSQDPAGMTYEQYF.

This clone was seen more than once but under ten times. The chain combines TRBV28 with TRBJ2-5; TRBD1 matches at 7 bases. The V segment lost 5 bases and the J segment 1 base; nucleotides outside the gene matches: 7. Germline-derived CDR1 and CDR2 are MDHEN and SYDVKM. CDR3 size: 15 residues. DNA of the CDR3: TGTGCCAGCAGTCGTGAATCAGGGGGCCAAGAGACCCAGTACTTC. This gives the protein CASSRESGGQETQYF.

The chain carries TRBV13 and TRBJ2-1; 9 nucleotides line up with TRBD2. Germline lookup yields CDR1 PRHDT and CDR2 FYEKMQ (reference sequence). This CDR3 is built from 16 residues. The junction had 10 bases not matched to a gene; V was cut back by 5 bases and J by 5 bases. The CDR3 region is CASSPIMRGGDNEQFF. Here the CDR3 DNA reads TGTGCCAGCAGCCCGATAATGCGGGGGGGCGACAATGAGCAGTTCTTC.

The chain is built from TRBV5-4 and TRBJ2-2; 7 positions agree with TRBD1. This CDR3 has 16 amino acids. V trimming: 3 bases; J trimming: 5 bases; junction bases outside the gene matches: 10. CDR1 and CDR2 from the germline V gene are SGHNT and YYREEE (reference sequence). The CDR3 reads CASSSPGQLTTGELFF. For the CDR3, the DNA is TGTGCCAGCAGCTCTCCGGGACAGCTGACTACCGGGGAGCTGTTTTTT.

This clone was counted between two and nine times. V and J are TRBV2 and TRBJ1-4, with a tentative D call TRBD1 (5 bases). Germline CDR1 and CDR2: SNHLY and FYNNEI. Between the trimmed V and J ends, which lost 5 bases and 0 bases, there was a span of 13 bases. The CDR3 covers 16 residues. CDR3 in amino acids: CASSFLRQSTNEKLFF. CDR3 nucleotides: TGTGCCAGCAGTTTTCTCCGACAGTCAACTAATGAAAAACTGTTTTTT.